This TCR beta chain comes out of a study of T cell changes during pregnancy in multiple sclerosis. The CDR3 spans 11 residues. The V and J ends lost 0 bases and 6 bases respectively, with 6 bases between them. Germline V gene data show CDR1 as DFQATT and CDR2 as SNEGSKA (reference sequence). Clones were read by immunoSEQ multiplex PCR, and TCRdb kept only the in-frame ones, dropping some. Of around 63,000 clones in the sample, roughly nine tenths were seen once. This material consisted of peripheral blood, taken in the third trimester of pregnancy. The clonotype was recovered from a female donor in good health, enrolled as a control in a pregnancy study. This chain joins TRBV20-1 and TRBJ2-7; no clear D gene. The CDR3 sequence is CSAREHFEQYF. DNA for the CDR3: TGCAGTGCTAGAGAACATTTCGAGCAGTACTTC.